This T cell receptor (beta chain) was observed in a study of blood T cells in healthy people across ages. The CDR3 covers 14 residues. V lost 1 base, J lost 8 bases, and 7 bases stayed unmatched. Per the germline V gene, CDR1 is SGDLS and CDR2 is YYNGEE. PCR was performed a second time for roughly 7 to 12 cycles using a sample-barcoded 5' primer and a J-beta primer mix. From the 5' RACE reads, TCRdb called clonotypes with MiXCR, one entry per CDR3 protein. The profile shows over 600,000 distinct CDR3 sequences, about 43% of them singletons. The receptor was isolated from an older man in good health. The chain is built from TRBV9 and TRBJ2-3; 7 bases line up with TRBD2. The material sequenced was blood. The chain's CDR3 is CASSVITSAPTQYF. As DNA, the CDR3 is TGTGCCAGCAGCGTAATAACTAGCGCGCCTACGCAGTATTTT.